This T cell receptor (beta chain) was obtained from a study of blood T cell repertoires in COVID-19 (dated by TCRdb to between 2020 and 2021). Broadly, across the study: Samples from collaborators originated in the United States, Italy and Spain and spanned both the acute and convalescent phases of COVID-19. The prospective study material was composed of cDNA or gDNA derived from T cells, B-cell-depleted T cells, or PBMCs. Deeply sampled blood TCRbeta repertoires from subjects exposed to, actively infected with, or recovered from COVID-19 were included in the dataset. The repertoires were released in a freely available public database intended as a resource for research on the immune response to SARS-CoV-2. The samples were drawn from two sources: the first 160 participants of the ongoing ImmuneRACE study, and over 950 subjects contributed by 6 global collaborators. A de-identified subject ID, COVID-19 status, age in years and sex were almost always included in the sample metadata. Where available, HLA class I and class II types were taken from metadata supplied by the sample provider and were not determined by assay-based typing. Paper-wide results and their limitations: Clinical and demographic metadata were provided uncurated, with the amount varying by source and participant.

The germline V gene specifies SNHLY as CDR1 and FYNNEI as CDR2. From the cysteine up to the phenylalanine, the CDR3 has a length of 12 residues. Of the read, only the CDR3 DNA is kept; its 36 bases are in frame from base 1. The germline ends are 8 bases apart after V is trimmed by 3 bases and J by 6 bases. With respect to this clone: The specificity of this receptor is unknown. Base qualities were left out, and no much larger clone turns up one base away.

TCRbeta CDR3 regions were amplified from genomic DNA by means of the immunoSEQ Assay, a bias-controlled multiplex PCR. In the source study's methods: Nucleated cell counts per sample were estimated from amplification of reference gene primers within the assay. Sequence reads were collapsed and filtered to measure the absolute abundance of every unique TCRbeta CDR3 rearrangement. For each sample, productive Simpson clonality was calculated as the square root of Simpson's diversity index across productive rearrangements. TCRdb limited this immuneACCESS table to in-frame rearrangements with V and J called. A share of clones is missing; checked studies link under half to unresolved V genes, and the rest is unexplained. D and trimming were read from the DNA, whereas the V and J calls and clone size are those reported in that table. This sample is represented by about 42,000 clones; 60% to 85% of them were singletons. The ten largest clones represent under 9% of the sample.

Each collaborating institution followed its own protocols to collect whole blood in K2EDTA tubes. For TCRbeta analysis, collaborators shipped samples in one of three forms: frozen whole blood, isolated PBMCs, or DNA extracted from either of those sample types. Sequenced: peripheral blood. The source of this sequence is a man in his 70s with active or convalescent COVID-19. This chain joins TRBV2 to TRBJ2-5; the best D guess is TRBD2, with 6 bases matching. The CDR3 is CASSEEGKTQYF. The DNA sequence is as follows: TGTGCCAGCAGTGAGGAGGGGAAGACCCAGTACTTC.